The next 24 T cell receptor beta chains were all read from a single sample in a study of T-cell reconstitution after alpha-beta-depleted transplantation in children. TCRbeta library construction was performed incorporating unique molecular identifiers. MiXCR, run by TCRdb on the PCR reads, gives a single entry per CDR3 protein. The sample lists 450,000 to 600,000 distinct CDR3 sequences, about 18% occurring once. Sequences were derived from PBMCs from the stem cell graft donor, sampled from the stem cell graft. These receptor sequences come from a human donor who donated a stem cell graft to a child with acute lymphoblastic leukemia.

This clonotype was detected only a few times. The chain employs TRBV29-1 and TRBJ2-1; TRBD2 matches at 12 bases. This CDR3 is built from 17 residues. The germline V gene encodes CDR1 SQVTM and CDR2 ANQGSEA. J gave up 0 bases and V 3 bases, and 6 bases lay outside the gene matches. CDR3 protein: CSVDTSGGFSSYNEQFF. CDR3 nucleotides: TGCAGCGTTGACACTAGCGGGGGGTTTTCCTCCTACAATGAGCAGTTCTTC.

This clonotype showed up just a few times. The chain has TRBV4-1 and TRBJ2-5; D is possibly TRBD2 (5 bases). Trimming cost V 0 bases and J 7 bases, with 12 bases left between them. Germline V gene data show CDR1 as MGHRA and CDR2 as YSYEKL. The CDR3 is 14 amino acids. The CDR3: CASSQEAVRGTQYF. For the CDR3, the DNA is TGCGCCAGCAGCCAAGAAGCGGTCCGGGGGACCCAGTACTTC.

This clonotype was observed a few times. The V call is TRBV5-1, the J call TRBJ2-1, with 13 bases matching TRBD2. Germline V CDR1 and CDR2: SGHRS, YFSETQ. This CDR3 has 16 residues. Losses at the gene ends were 1 base for V and 6 bases for J; bases not matched to a gene: 4. The CDR3 DNA follows: TGCGCCAGCAGCTTGCGCCGGACTAGCGGGAGCAATGAGCAGTTCTTC. Protein product: CASSLRRTSGSNEQFF.

This chain joins TRBV4-1 and TRBJ2-3; 12 bases line up with TRBD2. V shed 4 bases, J shed 2 bases, and the junction held 7 bases outside the gene matches. This CDR3 spans 17 amino acids. The germline V gene encodes CDR1 MGHRA and CDR2 YSYEKL. In nucleotides, the CDR3 is TGCGCCAGCAGCCGAACTAGCGGGAGGCTAAACACAGATACGCAGTATTTT. It is translated as CASSRTSGRLNTDTQYF.

The sample holds a few counts of this clonotype. V gene TRBV27 combines with J gene TRBJ1-2, with 7 bases fitting TRBD1. Germline V lookup: CDR1 MNHEY, CDR2 SMNVEV (reference sequence). V shed 4 bases and J 7 bases; nucleotides not matched to a gene: 6. The CDR3 sequence is 13 residues long. The CDR3 loop is CASSYRGVGGYTF. The DNA of the CDR3 is TGTGCCAGCAGTTACAGGGGAGTGGGTGGCTACACCTTC.

There are a few counts of this clonotype. The V call is TRBV6-5, the J call TRBJ2-7; no reliable D call. V dropped 0 bases and J dropped 4 bases, with 10 bases sitting between them. Germline V lookup: CDR1 MNHEY, CDR2 SVGAGI. This CDR3 is 14 amino acids long. The CDR3 nucleotides read TGTGCCAGCAGTTACTCAAAGGGCGGATACGAGCAGTACTTC. This gives the protein CASSYSKGGYEQYF.

The rearrangement links TRBV7-2 to TRBJ2-7, with 10 bases lining up with TRBD2. V trimming: 0 bases; J trimming: 4 bases; junction bases outside the gene matches: 9. Looked up from germline, CDR1 is SGHTA and CDR2 is FQGNSA. The CDR3 is 17 amino acids. CDR3 sequence (DNA): TGTGCCAGCAGCTTAGCAGCGGGAGGGAAGGAAGGTTACGAGCAGTACTTC. Amino acids: CASSLAAGGKEGYEQYF.

Worth noting for this clonotype: One end of the junction is discordant with germline, which a read error may explain. The gene calls are TRBV18 and TRBJ1-5; weak D call: TRBD1 (5 bases). CDR3 length: 14 amino acids. The V gene's germline CDR1 is KGHSH and CDR2 LQKENI. The CDR3 loop is CASAPGPGNQPQHF. The CDR3 DNA follows: TGTGCCAGCGCACCCGGCCCAGGGAATCAGCCCCAGCATTTT. Together with reference TRBV18 and TRBJ1-5, the CDR3 gives the full variable domain: NAGVMQNPRHLVRRRGQEARLRCSPMKGHSHVYWYRQLPEEGLKFMVYLQKENIIDESGMPKERFSAEFPKEGPSILRIQQVVRGDSAAYFCASAPGPGNQPQHFGDGTRLSIL.

This chain joins TRBV5-1 and TRBJ1-2; perhaps TRBD1 as D (6 bases). Trimming shortened V by 4 bases and J by 6 bases, and 16 bases separated the two germline ends. The CDR3 totals 14 residues. Germline CDR1 reads SGHRS; CDR2 reads YFSETQ. CDR3 protein: CASSRWGGEDGYTF. The CDR3 DNA is TGCGCCAGCAGCCGTTGGGGGGGCGAGGATGGCTACACCTTC.

The chain employs TRBV4-2 and TRBJ2-7; 9 bases match TRBD2. The CDR3 has 15 residues. Germline V gene sequence: CDR1 LGHNA, CDR2 YNFKEQ. V lost 1 base, J lost 3 bases, and 4 bases stayed unmatched. CDR3 sequence: CASSQGLAADYEQYF. DNA for the CDR3: TGTGCCAGCAGCCAAGGACTAGCGGCAGACTACGAGCAGTACTTC.

This clonotype occurred many times. This chain uses TRBV3-1 with TRBJ2-7, with TRBD2 matching over 11 bases. This CDR3 region has 15 residues. The germline V gene has CDR1 LGHDT and CDR2 YNNKEL (reference sequence). The junction had 4 bases not matched to a gene; V was cut back by 3 bases and J by 3 bases. The CDR3 loop reads CASSQGLADYYEQYF. Here the CDR3 DNA reads TGTGCCAGCAGCCAGGGACTAGCGGACTACTACGAGCAGTACTTC.

This clonotype was counted between two and nine times. CDR3 nucleotide sequence: TGTGCCAGCAGTGAAGCAGCGGGAGTCTACAATGAGCAGTTCTTC. Translated: CASSEAAGVYNEQFF. The chain has TRBV6-1 and TRBJ2-1, with 8 bases lining up with TRBD2. The CDR3 extends over 15 amino acids. Germline V gene sequence: CDR1 MNHNS, CDR2 SASEGT. With V trimmed by 0 bases and J by 3 bases, 1 base remained unmatched.

This clonotype came up a few times. J is TRBJ1-4 and V is TRBV27, with 8 positions matching TRBD1. Germline-derived CDR1 and CDR2 are MNHEY and SMNVEV (reference sequence). J lost 10 bases, V lost 4 bases, and 8 bases had no gene match. There are 14 residues in the CDR3. DNA for the CDR3: TGTGCCAGCAGTTCGCGGACAGGGTGGGGAAAACTGTTTTTT. Translating gives CASSSRTGWGKLFF.

This clonotype was observed a few times. The chain combines TRBV9 with TRBJ1-1, with TRBD1 as a possible D gene (6 bases). Germline CDR1 SGDLS, CDR2 YYNGEE. The CDR3 is 15 amino acids. Trimming removed 4 bases from V and 6 bases from J, with 19 bases in between. The CDR3 loop is CASSPHPGEGSEAFF. The CDR3 DNA sequence: TGTGCCAGCAGCCCCCATCCAGGGGAGGGGTCTGAAGCTTTCTTT.

In this sample, this clonotype turned up a few times. The chain couples TRBV7-8 to TRBJ1-2, with D perhaps TRBD1 (6 bases). This CDR3 has 14 residues. Germline values: CDR1 SGHVS, CDR2 FQNEAQ. V lost 5 bases, J lost 4 bases, and 14 bases lay in between. Here the CDR3 DNA reads TGTGCCAGCAGCAGACAGGACAGCCTCTATGGCTACACCTTC. Residues: CASSRQDSLYGYTF.

This clonotype was detected a few times. The J gene is TRBJ2-7, the V gene TRBV21-1; the listed D gene, TRBD1, was not tested against the DNA. TRBV21-1 is assigned pseudogene status. This CDR3 contains 16 residues. The CDR3 region is CASSVRFWGAPYEQYF. CDR3 DNA sequence: TGTGCCAGCAGCGTGCGATTTTGGGGGGCCCCCTACGAGCAGTACTTC.

The rearrangement uses TRBV5-6 and TRBJ1-2; 8 positions match TRBD1. Unmatched junction bases numbered 14, after V lost 2 bases and J lost 2 bases. Germline CDR1 is SGHDT and CDR2 is YYEEEE. CDR3 length: 18 amino acids. CDR3 region: CASSLWYVMTGENYGYTF. The CDR3 bases are TGTGCCAGCAGCTTATGGTACGTGATGACAGGGGAAAACTATGGCTACACCTTC.

The V gene is TRBV28, the J gene TRBJ2-7; TRBD2 is a possible D gene (5 bases). Deletions cut 5 bases from V and 7 bases from J, with 18 bases between. The CDR3 has 14 amino acids. The germline V gene has CDR1 MDHEN and CDR2 SYDVKM. The CDR3, as DNA: TGTGCCAGCAGTCCCGGGGAAGGAGTAGTAGAGCAGTACTTC. Translating gives CASSPGEGVVEQYF.

This clonotype was seen a handful of times. V usage is TRBV12-3 or TRBV12-4 and J usage is TRBJ2-1; 12 bases match TRBD2. There are 17 residues in the CDR3. V trimming: 1 base; J trimming: 2 bases; junction bases outside the gene matches: 3. The CDR3 bases are TGTGCCAGCAGTTTAGGACTAGCGGGAGTAACCTACAATGAGCAGTTCTTC. This translates into CASSLGLAGVTYNEQFF.

V is TRBV6-6 and J is TRBJ1-2, with TRBD1 matching over 8 bases. The CDR3 covers 13 residues. Germline loops: CDR1 MNHNY, CDR2 SVGAGI (reference sequence). V lost 4 bases, J lost 8 bases, and 6 bases stayed unmatched. CDR3 DNA: TGTGCCAGCAGTTTCGGACAGGGTCAAGGCTACACCTTC. It codes for CASSFGQGQGYTF.

The chain combines TRBV24-1 with TRBJ1-2, with a possible D match to TRBD1 (5 bases). The CDR3 extends over 15 amino acids. V dropped 7 bases and J dropped 4 bases, with 18 bases sitting between them. CDR1 and CDR2 (germline): KGHDR, SFDVKD. The CDR3 is CATSPSGGDTYGYTF. The CDR3 nucleotides are TGTGCCACCAGCCCCTCCGGGGGGGATACCTATGGCTACACCTTC.

This clonotype was counted a few times. This rearrangement joins TRBV29-1 to TRBJ2-1; D is perhaps TRBD1 (7 bases). This CDR3 is built from 13 residues. Trimming left V 5 bases short and J 8 bases short, with 16 bases between. Germline V CDR1 and CDR2: SQVTM, ANQGSEA. This chain's CDR3 is CSVNGGGGDEQFF. In DNA form, the CDR3 reads TGCAGCGTTAATGGAGGGGGCGGGGATGAGCAGTTCTTC.

The chain uses TRBV5-1 and TRBJ2-2; 7 bases fit TRBD2. The length of the CDR3 is 15 residues. V was clipped by 7 bases and J by 4 bases; unmatched bases: 10. Looked up from germline, CDR1 is SGHRS and CDR2 is YFSETQ. CDR3 nucleotides: TGCGCCAGCTCCATGGGTCCGGGGGGCACCGGGGAGCTGTTTTTT. It translates to CASSMGPGGTGELFF.

V is TRBV4-1 and J is TRBJ2-7; D not resolved. Trimming left V 1 base short and J 3 bases short, with 10 bases between. CDR3 length equals 14 residues. Germline lookup yields CDR1 MGHRA and CDR2 YSYEKL. The CDR3 region has the DNA TGCGCCAGCAGCCAAGCGAAGGTCGACTACGAGCAGTACTTC. It yields the protein CASSQAKVDYEQYF.